This is a list of T cell receptor beta chains from one sample in a study of T cell repertoires in cytomegalovirus infection. MiXCR was run by TCRdb on the reads, yielding one entry per CDR3 protein. The profile shows 400,000 or so distinct CDR3 sequences, 15% to 20% of them singletons. The specimen was PBMCs. The receptors come from a human donor in good health (CMV status not recorded). Some clones in this sample may be carry-over from other donors' samples. Each CDR3 is given with its conserved first and last residue. A D gene is named only where the DNA matches it firmly. The listing skips clone size in some rows; elsewhere it reads once, few, many or a size class.

d_call	v_call	j_call	clone_size	cdr3_aa	cdr3_nt
-	TRBV7-2	TRBJ1-5	many	CASSRGGAGQPQHF	TGTGCCAGCAGCAGAGGGGGGGCAGGACAGCCCCAGCATTTT
-	TRBV7-2	TRBJ2-7	many	CASSLRPTGEQYF	TGTGCCAGCAGCTTACGGCCGACTGGCGAGCAGTACTTC
-	TRBV6-1	TRBJ1-2	-	CASSESPHYGYTF	TGTGCCAGCAGTGAATCGCCACACTATGGCTACACCTTC
-	TRBV2	TRBJ1-1	few	CASSDQGLIEAFF	TGTGCCAGCAGTGATCAGGGTTTGATTGAAGCTTTCTTT
-	TRBV14	TRBJ1-2	few	CASSRQPNYGYTF	TGTGCCAGCAGCCGACAGCCCAACTATGGCTACACCTTC
-	TRBV7-2	TRBJ1-1	many	CASSQQGYTEAFF	TGTGCCAGCAGCCAACAGGGATACACTGAAGCTTTCTTT
-	TRBV19	TRBJ1-1	-	CASSMAVNTEAFF	TGTGCCAGTAGTATGGCGGTGAACACTGAAGCTTTCTTT
-	TRBV19	TRBJ2-5	few	CASSVGTSGTQYF	TGTGCCAGTAGTGTTGGGACTTCAGGGACCCAGTACTTC
TRBD2	TRBV5-4	TRBJ2-3	few	CASSFGLAAGTDTQYF	TGTGCCAGCAGCTTCGGACTAGCGGCGGGAACAGATACGCAGTATTTT
-	TRBV4-1	TRBJ2-1	few	CASSQEGLPRGNEQFF	TGCGCCAGCAGCCAAGAAGGACTCCCACGTGGCAATGAGCAGTTCTTC
-	TRBV15	TRBJ2-1	many	CATSRARDSNEQFF	TGTGCCACCAGCAGAGCCCGGGACTCCAATGAGCAGTTCTTC
-	TRBV5-6	TRBJ1-2	-	CASSRRAGHGPYTF	TGTGCCAGCAGCCGTCGGGCAGGACACGGCCCTTACACCTTC
-	TRBV4-3	TRBJ1-1	-	CASSQDTRMANTEAFF	TGCGCCAGCAGCCAAGACACCAGGATGGCGAACACTGAAGCTTTCTTT
-	TRBV6-2/TRBV6-3	TRBJ1-1	many	CASSLDGYTEAFF	TGTGCCAGCAGCCTCGACGGGTACACTGAAGCTTTCTTT
-	TRBV7-6	TRBJ2-5	many	CASSFLTLEKETQYF	TGTGCCAGCAGCTTCCTGACACTAGAGAAGGAGACCCAGTACTTC
TRBD1	TRBV27	TRBJ2-1	-	CASGLQGASYNEQFF	TGTGCCAGCGGCCTGCAGGGGGCTAGCTACAATGAGCAGTTCTTC
TRBD1	TRBV11-2	TRBJ1-4	many	CASSLDRGRPKLFF	TGTGCCAGCAGCTTGGACAGGGGGCGTCCAAAACTGTTTTTT
-	TRBV4-1	TRBJ1-1	-	CASSPRHPSRTEAFF	TGCGCCAGCAGCCCCCGACACCCTTCGCGCACTGAAGCTTTCTTT
-	TRBV7-8	TRBJ2-1	many	CASSPTDEQFF	TGTGCCAGCAGCCCGACGGATGAGCAGTTCTTC
-	TRBV7-2	TRBJ1-2	-	CASSLDVNYGYTF	TGTGCCAGCAGCTTAGACGTTAACTATGGCTACACCTTC
-	TRBV7-6	TRBJ2-7	many	CASSLKGLGRGKQYF	TGTGCCAGCAGCTTAAAGGGCCTGGGGAGGGGGAAGCAGTACTTC
-	TRBV5-1	TRBJ2-5	few	CASSDGPQETQYF	TGCGCCAGCAGCGATGGACCCCAAGAGACCCAGTACTTC
TRBD1	TRBV20-1	TRBJ1-2	few	CSASLARGFYGYTF	TGCAGTGCTAGCCTTGCCAGGGGGTTTTATGGCTACACCTTC
TRBD2	TRBV7-2	TRBJ2-3	many	CASSPGTSGGAADTQYF	TGTGCCAGCAGCCCCGGGACTAGCGGGGGGGCTGCAGATACGCAGTATTTT
-	TRBV9	TRBJ2-1	few	CASSPSLSYGEQFF	TGTGCCAGCAGCCCCTCCCTTAGTTACGGTGAGCAGTTCTTC
TRBD1	TRBV20-1	TRBJ1-6	-	CSASPGTVGSPLHF	TGCAGTGCTTCGCCCGGGACAGTGGGTTCACCCCTCCACTTT
TRBD2	TRBV7-2	TRBJ2-1	many	CASSLRAGYEQFF	TGTGCCAGCAGCTTACGAGCGGGGTATGAGCAGTTCTTC
TRBD2	TRBV12-3/TRBV12-4	TRBJ2-1	-	CASSFDGGSGGKHNEQFF	TGTGCCAGCAGTTTCGATGGAGGGAGCGGGGGAAAACACAATGAGCAGTTCTTC
TRBD1	TRBV20-1	TRBJ2-1	few	CSARTPTGVSNEQFF	TGCAGTGCTAGGACACCTACAGGGGTCAGTAATGAGCAGTTCTTC
TRBD1	TRBV28	TRBJ1-4	few	CASSFFGTVNEKLFF	TGTGCCAGCAGTTTTTTCGGGACAGTTAATGAAAAACTGTTTTTT
TRBD2	TRBV15	TRBJ2-1	few	CATSETPGLAGRDEQFF	TGTGCCACCAGCGAAACCCCGGGACTAGCGGGGAGGGATGAGCAGTTCTTC
-	TRBV20-1	TRBJ2-2	-	CSAKGTGELFF	TGCAGTGCAAAGGGCACCGGGGAGCTGTTTTTT
-	TRBV7-2	TRBJ2-2	many	CASNPPSGYTGELFF	TGTGCCAGCAACCCGCCCAGCGGGTATACCGGGGAGCTGTTTTTT
-	TRBV18	TRBJ1-4	-	CASSLQLRPEKLFF	TGTGCCAGCTCACTGCAGCTCAGACCTGAAAAACTGTTTTTT
-	TRBV7-9	TRBJ2-5	few	CASSFYRAAEETQYF	TGTGCCAGCAGCTTCTACAGGGCCGCTGAAGAGACCCAGTACTTC
-	TRBV29-1	TRBJ2-1	few	CSVVVSYNEQFF	TGCAGCGTTGTGGTCTCCTACAATGAGCAGTTCTTC
TRBD1	TRBV7-6	TRBJ1-4	many	CASSSTGGTNEKLFF	TGTGCCAGCAGCTCGACAGGGGGGACTAATGAAAAACTGTTTTTT
-	TRBV5-4	TRBJ1-6	few	CASGSPGGNSPLHF	TGTGCCAGCGGATCCCCAGGTGGAAATTCACCCCTCCACTTT
-	TRBV14	TRBJ2-1	few	CASSNVRLRDTEQFF	TGTGCCAGCAGCAACGTTAGACTCCGGGACACTGAGCAGTTCTTC
-	TRBV7-2	TRBJ2-5	many	CASSTPGGETQYF	TGTGCCAGCAGCACCCCGGGGGGCGAGACCCAGTACTTC
-	TRBV5-1	TRBJ2-4	-	CASSLSGLENIQYF	TGCGCCAGCAGCCTTTCCGGGTTGGAAAACATTCAGTACTTC
-	TRBV10-2	TRBJ2-7	-	CASSERFTHYEQYF	TGCGCCAGCAGTGAGAGGTTTACGCACTACGAGCAGTACTTC
-	TRBV12-3/TRBV12-4	TRBJ1-1	many	CASSLLRPLGAFF	TGTGCCAGCAGTTTACTTCGTCCCCTGGGGGCTTTCTTT
-	TRBV7-8	TRBJ2-7	many	CASSPTTRWVYEQYF	TGTGCCAGCAGCCCGACTACGCGTTGGGTCTACGAGCAGTACTTC
-	TRBV27	TRBJ2-7	-	CASSFGHGPTGEQYF	TGTGCCAGCAGTTTTGGACATGGGCCAACGGGGGAGCAGTACTTC
-	TRBV12-3/TRBV12-4	TRBJ2-3	many	CASLGQVTDTQYF	TGTGCCAGCCTGGGGCAGGTCACAGATACGCAGTATTTT
-	TRBV19	TRBJ1-5	few	CASSIWSGDSNQPQHF	TGTGCCAGTAGTATATGGTCGGGCGATAGCAATCAGCCCCAGCATTTT
TRBD1	TRBV5-1	TRBJ1-1	few	CASSLEGTGEAFF	TGCGCCAGCAGCTTGGAAGGGACAGGGGAAGCTTTCTTT
TRBD1	TRBV20-1	TRBJ1-2	-	CSARDRGQGHYGYTF	TGCAGTGCTAGAGATAGGGGACAGGGACACTATGGCTACACCTTC
TRBD1	TRBV7-9	TRBJ1-6	few	CASSLSQGANSPLHF	TGTGCCAGCAGCTTATCGCAGGGGGCAAATTCACCCCTCCACTTT
-	TRBV5-1	TRBJ2-2	many	CASSLFNSGAGELFF	TGCGCCAGCAGTCTGTTCAATAGTGGGGCCGGGGAGCTGTTTTTT
TRBD1	TRBV5-5	TRBJ1-6	-	CASSDPRQGSSPLHF	TGTGCCAGCAGCGACCCGCGACAGGGGAGTTCACCCCTCCACTTT
TRBD2	TRBV20-1	TRBJ2-1	-	CSAGCTSGMCTYNEQFF	TGCAGTGCTGGCTGTACTAGCGGGATGTGTACCTACAATGAGCAGTTCTTC
TRBD1	TRBV20-1	TRBJ2-1	few	CSARLPPGTGVNEQFF	TGCAGTGCTAGGCTGCCCCCCGGGACAGGGGTCAATGAGCAGTTCTTC
-	TRBV20-1	TRBJ2-7	few	CSATRTLNAYEQYF	TGCAGTGCTACCCGGACACTCAACGCCTACGAGCAGTACTTC
-	TRBV7-9	TRBJ1-1	few	CASSLGTSDTEAFF	TGTGCCAGCAGCTTAGGGACATCCGACACTGAAGCTTTCTTT
-	TRBV14	TRBJ1-2	-	CASSPQGLYGYTF	TGTGCCAGCAGCCCACAAGGGCTCTATGGCTACACCTTC